This TCR beta chain was obtained from a study of T cell repertoires in urothelial bladder cancer (dated by TCRdb to about 2019). Some background on the complete study: Of the roughly 12 resected lesions, three were clinical stage cT0, three were cTa, three were cT1, and three were cT2 or greater. The study compared TCR repertoire clonality in bladder tumors with that in benign bladder inflammation. Twelve patients who had bladder lesions and were undergoing transurethral resection were prospectively identified. About twelve resected bladder lesions, made up of urothelial carcinoma (UC+) and benign (UC-) specimens, were studied.

The paper's findings and limits, for the study overall: In carcinoma specimens, one T-cell clone made up as much as 17% of infiltrating lymphocytes, versus 2% in benign specimens. Urothelial carcinoma specimens had fewer T cells than benign specimens, with medians of about 5,000 and 25,000. Median tumor infiltrating lymphocyte percentage was about 1.9% in carcinoma specimens and approximately 13% in benign specimens.

Resected bladder lesions in which urothelial carcinoma was absent were designated as benign (UC-) specimens. Bladder lesion specimens were collected at transurethral resection and stored at -80C. DNA was extracted from bladder specimens collected at transurethral resection. The TCR beta chain CDR3 region was sequenced with the immunoSEQ assay. As for how the authors treated the data: For each specimen, the T-cell fraction, clonal dominance, and maximum TCR clone frequency were calculated. TCRdb limited this immuneACCESS table to in-frame rearrangements with V and J called. A share of clones is missing; checked studies link under half to unresolved V genes, and the rest is unexplained. The V and J calls and clone size were taken over from that table, and D and trimming were inferred from the DNA. The sample includes around 11,000 clones, with under 70% observed a single time. Less than 9% of the sample belongs to the ten largest clones.

The germline V gene yields SGHRS for CDR1 and YFSETQ for CDR2. Including cysteine and phenylalanine, the CDR3 has 16 amino acids. The CDR3 DNA has 48 bases and is translated from base 1. The trim is 1 base for V and 0 bases for J, with a gap of 13 bases between the germline ends. As concerns this clone: What antigen it recognizes has not been identified. There are no base qualities to consult, and no much larger clone falls within one base.

Recombination connected TRBV5-1 to TRBJ1-1; the D region possibly corresponds to TRBD1 (6 bases align). The receptor was isolated from a human donor with a benign inflammatory bladder lesion. Input material: tumor-infiltrating cells from bladder cancer. The sequence in DNA is TGCGCCAGCAGCTTGAGGGACACGAATATGAACACTGAAGCTTTCTTT. This translates into CASSLRDTNMNTEAFF.